A single sample is the source of the 9 T cell receptor beta chains below, sequenced in a study of cytomegalovirus exposure and HLA in healthy donors. 60 Vbeta and 13 Jbeta primers were used in PCR. The method was immunoSEQ multiplex PCR; TCRdb's version includes in-frame clones alone and lacks a portion of them. The repertoire has more than 110,000 clones, roughly 70% of them found once; the top ten carry about 2%. Source material: PBMCs. These receptors originate from a woman aged 55-69 years in good health and CMV-seropositive.

The chain links TRBV6-4 to TRBJ1-1; maybe TRBD1 (6 bases). The CDR3 spans 14 residues. Trimming removed 0 bases at V and 10 bases at J, with 15 bases between. CDR1 and CDR2 from the germline V gene are MRHNA and SNTAGT. DNA for the CDR3: TGTGCCAGCAGTGACTCGGGCAGGGGAGAGGCAGCTTTCTTT. Amino acid sequence: CASSDSGRGEAAFF.

This clone was counted between two and nine times. CDR3 loop: CASSYGQGANTGELFF. The CDR3 DNA is TGTGCCAGCAGTTATGGACAGGGGGCGAACACCGGGGAGCTGTTTTTT. V gene TRBV6-5 combines with J gene TRBJ2-2; 10 nucleotides agree with TRBD1. V lost 3 bases to trimming and J lost 0 bases; unmatched junction nucleotides: 1. Germline V lookup: CDR1 MNHEY, CDR2 SVGAGI. The CDR3 extends over 16 amino acids.

The chain recombines TRBV13 with TRBJ2-5; TRBD1 agrees at 8 bases. Germline loops: CDR1 PRHDT, CDR2 FYEKMQ (reference sequence). The CDR3 covers 15 residues. Trimming cost V 6 bases and J 5 bases; bases outside gene matches: 11. The CDR3 here is CASSYRGTGGETQYF. CDR3 nucleotide sequence: TGTGCCAGCAGTTACAGGGGGACTGGTGGGGAGACCCAGTACTTC. Using reference TRBV13 and TRBJ2-5 for the parts outside the CDR3, the full variable domain is AAGVIQSPRHLIKEKRETATLKCYPIPRHDTVYWYQQGPGQDPQFLISFYEKMQSDKGSIPDRFSAQQFSDYHSELNMSSLELGDSALYFCASSYRGTGGETQYFGPGTRLLVL.

The chain combines TRBV6-7 with TRBJ2-7, with D uncertain. TRBV6-7 is labeled an ORF, and its function is uncertain. The length of the CDR3 is 9 residues. Trimming removed 10 bases from V and 12 bases from J, with 13 bases in between. CDR3 protein: CATVVKRYF. The DNA for the CDR3 is TGTGCCACCGTTGTAAAGCGGTACTTC.

The rearrangement joins TRBV5-1 to TRBJ2-1, with TRBD1 identical over 8 bases. Germline V gives CDR1 SGHRS, CDR2 YFSETQ. With 0 bases clipped from V and 5 bases from J, the junction kept 4 bases outside the gene matches. CDR3 length: 15 amino acids. The CDR3 region is CASSLEQGVHNEQFF. CDR3 sequence (DNA): TGCGCCAGCAGCTTGGAACAGGGGGTACACAATGAGCAGTTCTTC. Using reference TRBV5-1 and TRBJ2-1 for the parts outside the CDR3, the full variable domain is KAGVTQTPRYLIKTRGQQVTLSCSPISGHRSVSWYQQTPGQGLQFLFEYFSETQRNKGNFPGRFSGRQFSNSRSEMNVSTLELGDSALYLCASSLEQGVHNEQFFGPGTRLTVL.

This clone was seen only a few times. The chain couples TRBV5-1 to TRBJ1-2; D is unresolved. V lost 0 bases and J 1 base, leaving 10 bases between the germline ends. The germline gives CDR1 SGHRS, CDR2 YFSETQ. The CDR3 has 15 residues. The CDR3 DNA reads TGCGCCAGCAGCTTGGGGCAGGTCGATAACTATGGCTACACCTTC. Translation gives CASSLGQVDNYGYTF.

This clone was observed a handful of times. This chain connects TRBV5-1 to TRBJ1-1; maybe TRBD1 (5 bases). This CDR3 has 14 residues. Trimming pared 4 bases from V and 1 base from J, leaving 11 bases between. Germline lookup yields CDR1 SGHRS and CDR2 YFSETQ. In nucleotides, the CDR3 is TGCGCCAGCAGCCCGGGACTCGAGAACACTGAAGCTTTCTTT. Translation gives CASSPGLENTEAFF.

In DNA form, the CDR3 reads TGTGCCAGCAGCTCCCCCGGGACAGGGAACACCGGGGAGCTGTTTTTT. Protein product: CASSSPGTGNTGELFF. V gene TRBV7-2 combines with J gene TRBJ2-2; 8 bases are shared with TRBD1. The V gene's germline CDR1 is SGHTA and CDR2 FQGNSA. V shed 4 bases and J 1 base; nucleotides not matched to a gene: 5. CDR3 length: 16 residues.

The chain combines TRBV11-3 with TRBJ2-1; 9 bases match TRBD2. The trim removed 4 bases at V and 0 bases at J, leaving 4 bases unmatched. CDR1 and CDR2 from the germline V gene are SGHNT and YENEEA. This CDR3 region has 16 residues. The CDR3: CASSSYSGSSYNEQFF. CDR3 bases: TGTGCCAGCAGCTCTTATAGCGGGAGCTCCTACAATGAGCAGTTCTTC.